A single T cell receptor beta chain is shown here with its context. The antigen remains unidentified. Compared with germline, one end of the junction differs, possibly owing to a read error. Ten milliliters of peripheral blood were drawn from each donor. This CDR3 has 16 amino acids. Germline V gene data show CDR1 as SGHDN and CDR2 as FVKESK. The use of a sample-barcoded 5' primer and a J-beta primer mix characterized a second PCR of about 7 to 12 cycles. TCRdb reprocessed the 5' RACE reads with MiXCR, giving one entry per CDR3 protein. The sample lists about 1,800,000 distinct CDR3 sequences; roughly 27% were seen once. These data belong to a study of blood T cells in healthy people across ages. The study's findings and limits: The donors' CMV status was not determined, possibly confounding changes in expanded clonotypes.

The chain combines TRBV14 with TRBJ2-6; a weak D match, TRBD2 (6 bases). The clonotype comes from a woman aged 30 to 39 in good health. Sequencing input: blood. The CDR3 reads CASSRQREAGTNVLTF. In nucleotides, the CDR3 is TGTGCCAGCAGCCGGCAGAGGGAGGCTGGGACCAACGTCCTGACTTTC.